Listed below are T cell receptor beta chains from one sample, sequenced in a study of technical replicates of blood from several donors. Assay used: immunoSEQ multiplex PCR; TCRdb lists only in-frame clones, some missing. The sample has about 59,000 clones, 80% to 95% seen once. The sample consisted of PBMCs. These receptors all come from a human donor in good health. Some clones in this sample may be carry-over from other donors' samples. CDR3s include the opening cysteine and the closing phenylalanine or tryptophan. The order of the fields is V gene, clone size, J gene, CDR3 protein. For some rows the clone size is stated as once, few or many, or as a class when expanded; others skip it.

TRBV29-1	-	TRBJ1-1	CSVGDRVNTEAFF
TRBV7-2	-	TRBJ2-4	CASTTGGKNIQYF
TRBV6-5	-	TRBJ1-2	CASSNYRGDYGYTF
TRBV7-8	-	TRBJ2-7	CASSLSVAESYEQYF
TRBV4-3	-	TRBJ2-3	CASSQDFVAGTTDTQYF
TRBV5-1	-	TRBJ2-2	CASSAQGGENTGELFF
TRBV7-8	-	TRBJ2-1	CASSLSRGQYYNEQFF
TRBV9	-	TRBJ2-6	CASSERGTGRSGANVLTF
TRBV6-5	-	TRBJ1-5	CASRRQGAHQPQHF
TRBV30	-	TRBJ1-1	CATLAGDDTEAFF
TRBV30	-	TRBJ2-3	CAWSPLGGGQYF
TRBV27	-	TRBJ2-6	CAAGRTGASGANVLTF
TRBV29-1	-	TRBJ1-1	CSVDADMNTEAFF
TRBV6-5	-	TRBJ1-2	CASSPGDRGHYGYTF
TRBV11-1	-	TRBJ1-1	CASSLVAGPFQAFF
TRBV2	medium-sized	TRBJ1-1	CASSRGQGPEAFF
TRBV13	-	TRBJ1-2	CASSLGDYNYGYTF
TRBV6-6	once	TRBJ1-2	CASRPLEGGIGYTF
TRBV10-3	-	TRBJ2-7	CAISDVQGTYYEQYF
TRBV7-9	-	TRBJ1-5	CASSLDQGADQPQHF
TRBV10-3	-	TRBJ2-3	CAIGTSLSTDTQYF
TRBV7-2	-	TRBJ2-3	CASSLDQGSADTQYF
TRBV5-4	-	TRBJ2-7	CASSLDGGWKYF
TRBV9	once	TRBJ2-1	CASSLLGGRGGEQFF
TRBV27	-	TRBJ2-5	CASSLAQEGLYNQETQYF
TRBV9	-	TRBJ2-5	CASSTPEEYSETQYF